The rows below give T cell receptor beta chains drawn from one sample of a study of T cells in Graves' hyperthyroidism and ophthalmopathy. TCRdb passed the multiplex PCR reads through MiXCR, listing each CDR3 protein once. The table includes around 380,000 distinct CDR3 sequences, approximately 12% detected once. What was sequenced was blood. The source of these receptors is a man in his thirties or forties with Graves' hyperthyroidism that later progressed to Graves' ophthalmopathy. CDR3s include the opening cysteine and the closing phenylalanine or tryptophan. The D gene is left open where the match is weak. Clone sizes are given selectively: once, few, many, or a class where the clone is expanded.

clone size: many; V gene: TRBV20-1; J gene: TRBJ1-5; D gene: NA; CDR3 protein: CSARDTGRSNQPQHF; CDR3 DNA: TGCAGTGCTAGAGATACGGGGAGGAGCAATCAGCCCCAGCATTTT
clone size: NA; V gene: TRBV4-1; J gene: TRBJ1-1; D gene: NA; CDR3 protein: CASRYNPIQGVNTEAFF; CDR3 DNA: TGCGCCAGCAGATACAACCCCATCCAGGGAGTGAACACTGAAGCTTTCTTT
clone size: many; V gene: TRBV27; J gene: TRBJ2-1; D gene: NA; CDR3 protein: CASKLRGEQFF; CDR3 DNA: TGTGCCAGCAAACTTAGAGGTGAGCAGTTCTTC
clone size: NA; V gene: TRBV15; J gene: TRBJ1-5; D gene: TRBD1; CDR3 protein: CATSREGTGNQPQHF; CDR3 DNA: TGTGCCACCAGCAGAGAAGGGACAGGGAATCAGCCCCAGCATTTT
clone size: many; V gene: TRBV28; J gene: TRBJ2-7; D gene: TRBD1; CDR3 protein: CASSFRGIHEQYF; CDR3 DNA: TGTGCCAGCAGTTTCAGGGGGATCCACGAGCAGTACTTC
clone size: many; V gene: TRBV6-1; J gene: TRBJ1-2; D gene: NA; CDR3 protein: CASRQGIDYGYTF; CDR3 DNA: TGTGCCAGCAGGCAGGGGATTGACTATGGCTACACCTTC
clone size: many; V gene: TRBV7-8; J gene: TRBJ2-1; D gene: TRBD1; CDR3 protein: CASSLDGTGVYNEQFF; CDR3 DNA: TGTGCCAGCAGCTTAGACGGGACAGGGGTCTACAATGAGCAGTTCTTC
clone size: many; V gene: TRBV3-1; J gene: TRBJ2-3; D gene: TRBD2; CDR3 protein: CASSVSGGATDTQYF; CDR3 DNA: TGTGCCAGCAGCGTAAGCGGGGGGGCCACAGATACGCAGTATTTT
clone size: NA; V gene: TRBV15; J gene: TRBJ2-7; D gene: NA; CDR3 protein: CATSSYEEGWVGTETEQYF; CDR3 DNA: TGTGCCACCAGCAGCTATGAGGAGGGGTGGGTGGGGACGGAGACTGAGCAGTACTTC
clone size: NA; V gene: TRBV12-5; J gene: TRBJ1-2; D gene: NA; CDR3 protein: CASGPGPDGYTF; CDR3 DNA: TGTGCTAGTGGCCCCGGCCCGGATGGCTACACCTTC
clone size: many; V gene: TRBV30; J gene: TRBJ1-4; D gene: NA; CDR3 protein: CAWQGNNEKLFF; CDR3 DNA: TGTGCTTGGCAGGGAAATAATGAAAAACTGTTTTTT
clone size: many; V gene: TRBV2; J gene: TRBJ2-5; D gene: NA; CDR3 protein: CASSEAGLGVFQYF; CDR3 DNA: TGTGCCAGCAGTGAAGCAGGGTTGGGGGTATTCCAGTACTTC
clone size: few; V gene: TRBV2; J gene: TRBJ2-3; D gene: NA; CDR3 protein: CASSEVTPPDTQYF; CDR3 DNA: TGTGCCAGCAGTGAGGTGACCCCTCCAGATACGCAGTATTTT
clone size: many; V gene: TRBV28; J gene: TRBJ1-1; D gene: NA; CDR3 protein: CASSEGFKIVNTEAFF; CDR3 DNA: TGTGCCAGCAGTGAAGGGTTCAAGATAGTGAACACTGAAGCTTTCTTT
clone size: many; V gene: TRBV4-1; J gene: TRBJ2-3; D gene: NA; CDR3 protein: CASSQEGGRRTDTQYF; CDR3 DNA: TGCGCCAGCAGCCAAGAAGGGGGGCGGCGTACAGATACGCAGTATTTT
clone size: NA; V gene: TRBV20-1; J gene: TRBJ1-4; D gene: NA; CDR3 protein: CSATNTGEKLFF; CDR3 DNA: TGCAGTGCTACCAACACTGGGGAAAAACTGTTTTTT
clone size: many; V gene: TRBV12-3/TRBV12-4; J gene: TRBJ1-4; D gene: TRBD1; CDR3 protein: CASTVDRAKLFF; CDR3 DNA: TGTGCCAGCACCGTAGACAGGGCAAAACTGTTTTTT
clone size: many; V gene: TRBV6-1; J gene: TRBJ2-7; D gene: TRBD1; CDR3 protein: CASRKDRAFSYEQYF; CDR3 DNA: TGTGCCAGCAGAAAAGACAGGGCCTTCTCCTACGAGCAGTACTTC
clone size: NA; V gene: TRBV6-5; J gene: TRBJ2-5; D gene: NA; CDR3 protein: CASSYSWYAETQYF; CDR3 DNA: TGTGCCAGCAGTTACTCGTGGTATGCGGAGACCCAGTACTTC
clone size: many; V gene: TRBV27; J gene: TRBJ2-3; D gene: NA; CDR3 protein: CASSLLGGAFTDTQYF; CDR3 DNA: TGTGCCAGCAGTCTCCTGGGGGGGGCTTTCACAGATACGCAGTATTTT
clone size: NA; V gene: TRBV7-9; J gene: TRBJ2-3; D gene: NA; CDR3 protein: CASSFKTVPSTDTQDF; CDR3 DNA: TGTGCCAGCAGCTTTAAGACAGTCCCTAGCACAGATACGCAGGATTTT
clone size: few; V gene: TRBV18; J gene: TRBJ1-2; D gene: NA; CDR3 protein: CASSPLGSFTEHYGYTF; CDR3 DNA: TGTGCCAGCTCACCACTGGGATCCTTTACGGAGCACTATGGCTACACCTTC
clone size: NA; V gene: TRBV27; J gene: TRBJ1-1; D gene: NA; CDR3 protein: CASSPRGVKTNTEAFF; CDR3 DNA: TGTGCCAGCAGCCCCCGAGGAGTGAAAACGAACACTGAAGCTTTCTTT
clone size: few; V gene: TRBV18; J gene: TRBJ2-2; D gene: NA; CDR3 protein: CASSQTGPLELFF; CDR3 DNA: TGTGCCAGCTCCCAGACCGGGCCCTTGGAGCTGTTTTTT
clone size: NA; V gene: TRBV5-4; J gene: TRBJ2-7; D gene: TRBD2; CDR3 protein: CASSFGRGFDEQYF; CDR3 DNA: TGTGCCAGCAGCTTCGGGAGGGGGTTCGACGAGCAGTACTTC
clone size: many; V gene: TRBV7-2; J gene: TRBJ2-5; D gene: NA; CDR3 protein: CASSRFGETQYF; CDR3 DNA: TGTGCCAGCAGCCGTTTCGGGGAGACCCAGTACTTC
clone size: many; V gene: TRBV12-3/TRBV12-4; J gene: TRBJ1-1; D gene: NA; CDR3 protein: CASSGGPTGDTEAFF; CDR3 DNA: TGTGCCAGCAGCGGGGGACCTACAGGAGATACTGAAGCTTTCTTT
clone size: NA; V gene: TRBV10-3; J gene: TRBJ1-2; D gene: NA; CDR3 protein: CAISDSGTYGYTF; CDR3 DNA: TGTGCCATCAGTGACTCTGGGACTTATGGCTACACCTTC
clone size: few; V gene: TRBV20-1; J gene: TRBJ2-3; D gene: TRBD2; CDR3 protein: CSARYIGGGLYTQYF; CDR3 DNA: TGCAGTGCTAGATACATCGGGGGGGGCCTTTATACGCAGTATTTT
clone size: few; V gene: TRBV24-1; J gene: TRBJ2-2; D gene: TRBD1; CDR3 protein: CATSDPAGQGNTGELFF; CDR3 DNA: TGTGCCACCAGTGATCCAGCGGGACAGGGGAACACCGGGGAGCTGTTTTTT
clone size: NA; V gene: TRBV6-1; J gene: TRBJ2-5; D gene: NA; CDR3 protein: CASSEGLGLGEYF; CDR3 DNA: TGTGCCAGCAGTGAAGGTCTGGGCTTGGGGGAGTACTTC
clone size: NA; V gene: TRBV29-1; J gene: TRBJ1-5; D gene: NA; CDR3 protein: CSVGDMGGGSQPQHF; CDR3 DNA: TGCAGCGTCGGGGACATGGGAGGGGGTAGTCAGCCCCAGCATTTT
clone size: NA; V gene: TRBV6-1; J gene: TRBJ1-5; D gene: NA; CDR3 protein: CASGGANQPQHF; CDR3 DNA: TGTGCCAGCGGGGGGGCCAATCAGCCCCAGCATTTT
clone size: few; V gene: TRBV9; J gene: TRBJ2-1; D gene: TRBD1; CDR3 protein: CASSQGAVSNEQFF; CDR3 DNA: TGTGCCAGCAGCCAGGGGGCGGTAAGCAATGAGCAGTTCTTC
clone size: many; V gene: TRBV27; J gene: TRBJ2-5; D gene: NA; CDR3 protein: CASSYRQNQETQYF; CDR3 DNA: TGTGCCAGCAGTTACCGACAGAACCAAGAGACCCAGTACTTC
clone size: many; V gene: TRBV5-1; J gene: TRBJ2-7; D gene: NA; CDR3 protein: CASSLRGRWDDEQYF; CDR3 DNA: TGCGCCAGCAGCTTGAGGGGCAGGTGGGACGACGAGCAGTACTTC
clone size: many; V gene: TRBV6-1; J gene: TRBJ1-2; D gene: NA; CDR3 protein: CASSETADNYGYTF; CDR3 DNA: TGTGCCAGCAGTGAAACGGCAGACAACTATGGCTACACCTTC
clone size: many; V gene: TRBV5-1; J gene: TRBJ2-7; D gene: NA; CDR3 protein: CASSLWGTGAGSYEQYF; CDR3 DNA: TGCGCCAGCAGCTTGTGGGGCACGGGTGCTGGCTCCTACGAGCAGTACTTC
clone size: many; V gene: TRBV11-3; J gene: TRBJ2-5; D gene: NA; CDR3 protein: CASSPMPREPKETQYF; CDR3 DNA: TGTGCCAGCAGCCCGATGCCCCGGGAGCCAAAAGAGACCCAGTACTTC
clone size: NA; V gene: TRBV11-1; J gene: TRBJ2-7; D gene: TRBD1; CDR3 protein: CASSLTGTGVKDYEQYF; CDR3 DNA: TGCGCCAGCAGCTTGACGGGGACAGGGGTAAAGGACTACGAGCAGTACTTC
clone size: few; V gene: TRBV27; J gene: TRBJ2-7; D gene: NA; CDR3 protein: CASSLARGLRYEQYF; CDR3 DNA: TGTGCCAGCAGTTTAGCCCGCGGACTGAGATACGAGCAGTACTTC
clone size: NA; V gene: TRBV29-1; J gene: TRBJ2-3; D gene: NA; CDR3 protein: CSVEGDFPPDTQYF; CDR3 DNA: TGCAGCGTTGAAGGGGACTTTCCCCCAGATACGCAGTATTTT
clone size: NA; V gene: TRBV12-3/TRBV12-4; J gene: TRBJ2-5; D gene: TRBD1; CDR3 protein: CASSLGGQSQYF; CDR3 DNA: TGTGCCAGCAGTTTAGGGGGACAGTCCCAGTACTTC
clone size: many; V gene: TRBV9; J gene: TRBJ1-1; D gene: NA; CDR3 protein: CASSVGSGLGTEAFF; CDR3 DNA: TGTGCCAGCAGCGTAGGAAGCGGCCTGGGCACTGAAGCTTTCTTT
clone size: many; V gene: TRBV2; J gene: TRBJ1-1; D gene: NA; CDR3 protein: CASRKGEMNTEAFF; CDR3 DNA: TGTGCCAGCAGGAAGGGGGAGATGAACACTGAAGCTTTCTTT
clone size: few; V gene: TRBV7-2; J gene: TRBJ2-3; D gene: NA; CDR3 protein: CASSLSGIFTDTQYF; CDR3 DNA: TGTGCCAGCAGCTTATCAGGGATCTTCACAGATACGCAGTATTTT
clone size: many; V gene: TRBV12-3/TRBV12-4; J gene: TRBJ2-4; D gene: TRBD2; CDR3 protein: CASSLGVRLAGALQYF; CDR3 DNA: TGTGCCAGCAGTTTAGGCGTTAGACTAGCGGGGGCCCTTCAGTACTTC
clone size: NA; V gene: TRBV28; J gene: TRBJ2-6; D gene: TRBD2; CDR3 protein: CASTSLAGSSGANVLTF; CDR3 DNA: TGTGCCAGCACGAGTCTAGCGGGTTCCTCTGGGGCCAACGTCCTGACTTTC
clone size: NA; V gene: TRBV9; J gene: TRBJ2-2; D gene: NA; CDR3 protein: CASSRVGTGNTGELFF; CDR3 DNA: TGTGCCAGCAGCCGAGTGGGGACGGGGAACACCGGGGAGCTGTTTTTT
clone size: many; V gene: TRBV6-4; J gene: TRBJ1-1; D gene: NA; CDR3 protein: CASSDREDTEAFF; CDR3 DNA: TGTGCCAGCAGTGACAGGGAGGACACTGAAGCTTTCTTT
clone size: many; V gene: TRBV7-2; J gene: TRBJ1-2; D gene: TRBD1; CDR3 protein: CASSFTGDGNYGYTF; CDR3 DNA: TGTGCCAGCAGCTTTACAGGGGACGGTAACTATGGCTACACCTTC
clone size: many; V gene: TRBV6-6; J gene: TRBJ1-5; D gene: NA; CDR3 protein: CASSYRSDSNQPQHF; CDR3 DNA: TGTGCCAGCAGTTACAGATCGGATAGCAATCAGCCCCAGCATTTT